This passage covers 20 T cell receptor beta chains from one sample sequenced in a study of low-dose radiotherapy and immunotherapy resistance in tumors. First-strand cDNA relied on TRAV- and TRBV-specific primers spanning alpha and beta chains. With a V-primer adapter and a constant-region primer, TCRs were amplified for 20 PCR cycles. One entry per CDR3 protein results from TCRdb running MiXCR on the reads. Of around 20,000 distinct CDR3 sequences in the sample, 74% were seen once. These receptor sequences come from a human donor with advanced metastatic prostate, ovarian, gallbladder or colorectal cancer (not recorded which). This table probably holds off-target reads from a library built for another chain.

This chain joins TRBV9 and TRBJ1-2, with a weak D call TRBD1 (5 bases). CDR1 is SGDLS, CDR2 YYNGEE, per germline. Trimming pared 7 bases from V and 8 bases from J, leaving 6 bases between. The CDR3 covers 9 residues. The CDR3 coding sequence is TGTGCCAGCGGGGCGGGCTACACCTTC. It codes for CASGAGYTF. The full variable domain, in which reference TRBV9 and TRBJ1-2 provide the parts outside the CDR3, is DSGVTQTPKHLITATGQRVTLRCSPRSGDLSVYWYQQSLDQGLQFLIQYYNGEERAKGNILERFSAQQFPDLHSELNLSSLELGDSALYFCASGAGYTFGSGTRLTVV.

The V call is TRBV6-6, the J call TRBJ1-4; TRBD1 might be the D (5 bases). The germline gives CDR1 MNHNY, CDR2 SVGAGI (reference sequence). The V end lost 0 bases, the J end lost 3 bases, and 11 bases lay between the germline ends. The CDR3 consists of 16 residues. The CDR3 DNA sequence: TGTGCCAGCAGTTACTCCCCGGGGGGGTCTAATGAAAAACTGTTTTTT. Protein sequence: CASSYSPGGSNEKLFF.

V gene TRBV7-2 combines with J gene TRBJ1-2; D is possibly TRBD1 (6 bases). Germline assignment: CDR1 SGHTA and CDR2 FQGNSA. Trimming pared 0 bases from V and 8 bases from J, leaving 10 bases between. The CDR3 consists of 13 residues. The CDR3 protein is CASSLATGEGYTF. For the CDR3, the DNA is TGTGCCAGCAGCTTAGCGACAGGTGAAGGCTACACCTTC.

This chain uses TRBV11-2 with TRBJ2-3; D gene uncertain. The CDR3 runs 14 residues. Trimming removed 1 base at V and 4 bases at J, with 9 bases between. Germline assignment: CDR1 SGHAT and CDR2 FQNNGV. This CDR3 is CASSLVFGSDTQYF. DNA of the CDR3: TGTGCCAGCAGCTTAGTCTTTGGTTCAGATACGCAGTATTTT.

V gene TRBV9 combines with J gene TRBJ2-1, with D uncertain. Germline V gives CDR1 SGDLS, CDR2 YYNGEE. The V and J ends lost 4 bases and 2 bases respectively, with 1 base between them. The CDR3 is 11 residues long. The CDR3 DNA reads TGTGCCAGCAGCACCTACAATGAGCAGTTCTTC. Its protein product is CASSTYNEQFF.

The gene calls are TRBV28 and TRBJ1-6; 9 bases are a match to TRBD1. CDR3 length: 14 amino acids. CDR1 MDHEN and CDR2 SYDVKM come from the germline V gene. Trimming removed 6 bases from V and 9 bases from J; junction bases left unmatched: 6. The CDR3 DNA is TGTGCCAGCAGCGCGACAGGGGGTCCTTCACCCCTCCACTTT. Its translation: CASSATGGPSPLHF.

The chain couples TRBV3-1 to TRBJ1-5; no clear D. Germline V CDR1 and CDR2: LGHDT, YNNKEL (reference sequence). The V gene lost 5 bases and the J gene lost 0 bases, with 8 bases spanning the gap. The CDR3 length is 14 residues. CDR3 nucleotide sequence: TGTGCCAGCAGCGGCCAGTATAGCAATCAGCCCCAGCATTTT. Translation gives CASSGQYSNQPQHF.

The V call is TRBV6-1, the J call TRBJ1-1, with D unresolved. The CDR3 covers 13 residues. The V end lost 10 bases, the J end lost 6 bases, and 18 bases lay between the germline ends. Germline CDR1 reads MNHNS; CDR2 reads SASEGT. DNA of the CDR3: TGTGCCATCCGGACCCCGGCGGCCGCTGAAGCTTTCTTT. Translated: CAIRTPAAAEAFF.

The gene calls are TRBV25-1 and TRBJ1-2; D not resolved. This CDR3 region has 11 residues. V shed 6 bases and J shed 4 bases, with 6 bases lying between them. Looked up from germline, CDR1 is MGHDK and CDR2 is SYGVNS. In nucleotides, the CDR3 is TGTGCCAGCAGGCACGGCTATGGCTACACCTTC. It codes for CASRHGYGYTF.

The V gene is TRBV28, the J gene TRBJ1-1; D is unresolved. Trimming shortened V by 9 bases and J by 8 bases, and 16 bases separated the two germline ends. The length of the CDR3 is 12 residues. CDR1 is MDHEN, CDR2 SYDVKM, per germline. Written as DNA, the CDR3 is TGTGCCAGTTCCGAAACGGTACTAGAAGCTTTCTTT. Protein product: CASSETVLEAFF.

The chain has TRBV10-3 and TRBJ2-3; weak D call: TRBD2 (6 bases). CDR3 length equals 14 residues. Germline V CDR1 and CDR2: ENHRY, SYGVKD. V gave up 7 bases and J gave up 6 bases, with 17 bases separating them. The CDR3 here is CAIMSGLGADTQYF. CDR3 nucleotides: TGTGCCATCATGAGCGGGTTGGGCGCGGATACGCAGTATTTT.

The chain links TRBV19 to TRBJ1-2; D is undetermined. This CDR3 is 15 amino acids long. V was shortened by 7 bases and J by 7 bases, with 22 bases between the two germline ends. From germline, CDR1 is LNHDA and CDR2 SQIVND (reference sequence). This CDR3 reads CASTAETTMASGYTF. CDR3 coding DNA: TGTGCCAGTACGGCAGAGACCACTATGGCGAGTGGCTACACCTTC.

V gene TRBV5-1 combines with J gene TRBJ2-2; D unresolved. The CDR3 is 14 residues long. The germline V and J ends were trimmed by 4 bases and 7 bases, with 14 bases remaining between them. Germline CDR1 SGHRS, CDR2 YFSETQ. CDR3: CASSTRPRNGELFF. The CDR3 coding sequence is TGCGCCAGCAGCACCCGACCCCGGAACGGGGAGCTGTTTTTT.

The V gene is TRBV5-5, the J gene TRBJ1-1; the D is unclear. Per the germline V gene, CDR1 is SGHKS and CDR2 is YYEKEE (reference sequence). V lost 0 bases and J 1 base, leaving 4 bases between the germline ends. The CDR3 totals 13 residues. This chain's CDR3 is CASSLEPNTEAFF. CDR3 DNA: TGTGCCAGCAGCTTGGAACCGAACACTGAAGCTTTCTTT.

The J gene is TRBJ1-5, the V gene TRBV19, with D maybe TRBD1 (5 bases). Germline CDR1 and CDR2: LNHDA and SQIVND (reference sequence). This CDR3 contains 14 residues. Trimming took 6 bases from V and 4 from J, leaving 13 bases between them. CDR3 residues: CASRHYEGNQPQHF. The CDR3 region has the DNA TGTGCCAGTAGACACTACGAGGGGAATCAGCCCCAGCATTTT.

The chain joins TRBV7-6 to TRBJ2-7; a possible D gene is TRBD1 (5 bases). Germline values: CDR1 SGHVS, CDR2 FNYEAQ. The CDR3 runs 14 residues. V was trimmed by 1 base and J by 4 bases, leaving 11 bases between them. CDR3 nucleotide sequence: TGTGCCAGCAGCTTAGACCAGGGTCCTTACGAGCAGTACTTC. Encoded protein: CASSLDQGPYEQYF. Using reference TRBV7-6 and TRBJ2-7 for the parts outside the CDR3, the full variable domain is GAGVSQSPRYKVTKRGQDVALRCDPISGHVSLYWYRQALGQGPEFLTYFNYEAQQDKSGLPNDRFSAERPEGSISTLTIQRTEQRDSAMYRCASSLDQGPYEQYFGPGTRLTVT.

The rearrangement links TRBV19 to TRBJ1-2; D ambiguous. This CDR3 has 13 residues. Trimming removed 3 bases from V and 7 bases from J, with 12 bases in between. The germline CDR1 and CDR2 sequences are LNHDA and SQIVND (reference sequence). CDR3 region: CASSIRQVPGYTF. The CDR3 region has the DNA TGTGCCAGTAGTATTCGGCAGGTTCCTGGCTACACCTTC.

The J gene is TRBJ2-2, the V gene TRBV9, with a weak D call TRBD1 (7 bases). This CDR3 is 16 amino acids long. From germline, CDR1 is SGDLS and CDR2 YYNGEE. Trimming stripped 0 bases from V and 4 bases from J, with 13 bases between. CDR3 nucleotide sequence: TGTGCCAGCAGCGTAGGAGCAGGGGGAGGCACCGGGGAGCTGTTTTTT. Protein: CASSVGAGGGTGELFF.

This chain links TRBV24-1 with TRBJ2-2; unclear D gene. Trimming cost V 1 base and J 0 bases, with 11 bases left between them. The V gene's germline CDR1 is KGHDR and CDR2 SFDVKD. CDR3 length: 17 residues. CDR3: CATSDLSALPNTGELFF. CDR3 DNA: TGTGCCACCAGTGATTTATCCGCCTTACCGAACACCGGGGAGCTGTTTTTT.

The sample holds one count of this clonotype. The chain is built from TRBV6-2 or TRBV6-3 and TRBJ1-2, with a weak D call TRBD1 (6 bases). There are 13 residues in the CDR3. Germline V gene sequence: CDR1 MNHEY, CDR2 SVGEGT. Trimming shortened V by 6 bases and J by 4 bases, and 12 bases separated the two germline ends. The CDR3 is CASRNGGGYGYTF. CDR3 nucleotide sequence: TGTGCCAGCAGGAACGGGGGCGGCTATGGCTACACCTTC.